The 22 T cell receptor beta chains given below trace back to one sample, sequenced in a study of read filtering for tumor transcriptome and immune sequencing. This library used approximately 0.4 ug RNA and molecular barcoded adaptors spanning alpha/delta and beta/gamma chains. TCRdb reanalysed the reads using MiXCR and keeps one entry per CDR3 protein. The table lists approximately 38,000 distinct CDR3 sequences, 12% to 15% of them singletons. The sequenced sample consisted of a population of CD138-negative cells sorted from bone marrow. These receptors were taken from a donor at least 40 years old with multiple myeloma.

Notes on this clonotype: A much larger clone differs from this one at a single base, so this may be a read error. This is likely a read error, given that the CDR3 carries no conserved phenylalanine or tryptophan at its end. This chain uses TRBV29-1 with TRBJ2-1; 7 nucleotides match TRBD2. Germline V gene sequence: CDR1 SQVTM, CDR2 ANQGSEA. V dropped 6 bases and J dropped 2; count of bases not matched to a gene: 4. The CDR3 consists of 13 residues. CDR3 protein: CSVRETTYNEQFL. Here the CDR3 DNA reads TGCAGCGTGCGGGAGACCACCTACAATGAGCAGTTCCTC.

This clonotype was recorded many times. V is TRBV7-3 and J is TRBJ2-2, with a tentative D call TRBD1 (6 bases). Germline assignment: CDR1 SGHTA and CDR2 FQGTGA. CDR3 length equals 13 residues. V lost 5 bases, J lost 5 bases, and 9 bases lay in between. CDR3 in amino acids: CASSAQGTGELFF. In nucleotides, the CDR3 is TGTGCCAGCAGCGCGCAGGGGACCGGGGAGCTGTTTTTT.

J is TRBJ2-2 and V is TRBV5-1; 8 bases align to TRBD2. V lost 6 bases to trimming and J lost 4 bases; unmatched junction nucleotides: 14. The CDR3 loop spans 17 amino acids. The V gene's germline CDR1 is SGHRS and CDR2 YFSETQ. The CDR3 sequence is CASTSTAGARVTGELFF. The CDR3 region has the DNA TGCGCCAGCACCTCAACAGCGGGAGCTCGTGTCACCGGGGAGCTGTTTTTT.

Concerning this clonotype: It may be a read error: a sequence one base away is much more abundant. The chain carries TRBV2 and TRBJ2-5, with D perhaps TRBD1 (6 bases). The CDR3 totals 13 residues. Germline V gives CDR1 SNHLY, CDR2 FYNNEI. The V end lost 7 bases, the J end lost 4 bases, and 13 bases lay between the germline ends. The CDR3 loop reads CASKARGAETQYF. CDR3 coding DNA: TGTGCCAGCAAGGCCAGGGGAGCAGAGACCCAGTACTTC.

On this clonotype itself: A much larger clone sits a single nucleotide away, making a read error possible. The V gene is TRBV7-9, the J gene TRBJ2-1, with D possibly called TRBD1 or TRBD2 (5 bases each). Germline CDR1 reads SEHNR; CDR2 reads FQNEAQ (reference sequence). The length of the CDR3 is 13 residues. Trimming removed 5 bases from V and 9 bases from J, with 14 bases in between. The CDR3 loop is CASSGPWDGEQFF. The CDR3 coding sequence is TGTGCCAGCAGCGGCCCCTGGGACGGTGAGCAGTTCTTC.

This clonotype appeared many times. The CDR3 region is CSARHSAGSGYEQYF. CDR3 bases: TGCAGTGCTAGACACTCTGCGGGAAGTGGCTACGAGCAGTACTTC. This chain uses TRBV20-1 with TRBJ2-7, with D possibly TRBD2 on 6 matching bases. The V end was cut by 2 bases, the J end by 3 bases, with 17 bases between. Per the germline V gene, CDR1 is DFQATT and CDR2 is SNEGSKA (reference sequence). The CDR3 is 15 amino acids.

This clonotype was recorded many times. The gene calls are TRBV19 and TRBJ2-1; D is ambiguous. V lost 7 bases, J lost 2 bases, and 9 bases lay in between. CDR1 is LNHDA, CDR2 SQIVND, per germline (reference sequence). This CDR3 has 13 amino acids. The CDR3 DNA follows: TGTGCCAGTAAAGCCGAGCCCTACAATGAGCAGTTCTTC. It specifies CASKAEPYNEQFF. The complete variable domain, with remaining parts taken from reference TRBV19 and TRBJ2-1, reads DGGITQSPKYLFRKEGQNVTLSCEQNLNHDAMYWYRQDPGQGLRLIYYSQIVNDFQKGDIAEGYSVSREKKESFPLTVTSAQKNPTAFYLCASKAEPYNEQFFGPGTRLTVL.

Ten or more counts support this clonotype. The J gene is TRBJ2-1, the V gene TRBV18, with D hard to call. The CDR3 totals 14 residues. CDR1 KGHSH and CDR2 LQKENI come from the germline V gene. V lost 0 bases and J 7 bases, leaving 10 bases between the germline ends. CDR3 region: CASSPPSLENEQFF. CDR3 in DNA: TGTGCCAGCTCACCACCTTCATTAGAGAATGAGCAGTTCTTC.

This clonotype was recorded many times. The chain has TRBV4-1 and TRBJ2-1, with 8 bases matching TRBD2. V was pared by 4 bases and J by 7 bases, with 15 bases of the junction left unmatched. CDR1 and CDR2 from the germline V gene are MGHRA and YSYEKL. The CDR3 extends over 17 amino acids. This CDR3 reads CASSPYQGSGRDNEQFF. In DNA form, the CDR3 reads TGCGCCAGCAGCCCCTACCAGGGGAGCGGGAGAGATAATGAGCAGTTCTTC.

This clonotype showed up just a few times. The chain combines TRBV25-1 with TRBJ2-3; 7 bases match TRBD2. Trimming took 4 bases from V and 7 from J; bases not matched to a gene: 17. CDR1 MGHDK and CDR2 SYGVNS come from the germline V gene. The CDR3 is made up of 17 amino acids. CDR3 sequence (DNA): TGTGCCAGCAGTGGATCCTCCGCGACTAGCATGATTAATACGCAGTATTTT. Translated, it gives CASSGSSATSMINTQYF.

This clonotype was seen only a few times. The rearrangement joins TRBV24-1 to TRBJ2-2, with D tentatively TRBD1 (5 bases). The CDR3 extends over 14 amino acids. Germline V gene data show CDR1 as KGHDR and CDR2 as SFDVKD. The germline V and J ends were trimmed by 7 bases and 6 bases, with 14 bases remaining between them. CDR3 sequence: CATRGQGPAGELFF. The CDR3 DNA follows: TGTGCCACCAGGGGTCAGGGTCCGGCCGGGGAGCTGTTTTTT.

Notes on this clonotype: A much larger clone sits a single nucleotide away, making a read error possible. This likely comes from a read error, as the CDR3 has no conserved phenylalanine or tryptophan at its end. V is TRBV4-1 and J is TRBJ2-4, with 15 bases aligning to TRBD2. This CDR3 has 16 residues. Germline V gives CDR1 MGHRA, CDR2 YSYEKL. V was clipped by 4 bases and J by 7 bases; unmatched bases: 5. In nucleotides, the CDR3 is TGCGCCAGCAGCCTAGGACTAGCGGGAGGGCCGAACATTCAGTACCTC. This sequence encodes CASSLGLAGGPNIQYL.

Regarding this clonotype: The CDR3 ends on some other residue instead of the conserved phenylalanine or tryptophan, so this is likely a read error. This chain connects TRBV6-2 or TRBV6-3 to TRBJ1-5; TRBD1 might be the D (5 bases). The CDR3 sequence is 13 residues long. Trimming cost V 6 bases and J 7 bases, with 13 bases left between them. The germline V gene has CDR1 MNHEY and CDR2 SVGEGT. The CDR3 protein is CASRAAGWQPQHL. The DNA of the CDR3 is TGTGCCAGCAGGGCTGCAGGGTGGCAGCCCCAGCATCTT.

As to this clonotype: This clone may be a read error of a much larger clone one base away. This sequence joins TRBV30 and TRBJ2-1; 7 bases are a match to TRBD2. The ends lost 4 bases at V and 8 bases at J; junction bases unmatched: 8. From germline, CDR1 is GTSNPN and CDR2 SVGIG (reference sequence). The CDR3 is 13 amino acids. Written as DNA, the CDR3 is TGTGCCTGGACTCGCGGGAGTGGGTATGAGCAGTTCTTC. Its protein product is CAWTRGSGYEQFF.

This clonotype was seen at least ten times. The V call is TRBV12-3 or TRBV12-4, the J call TRBJ2-1; 9 bases line up with TRBD1. The CDR3 contains 13 residues. Trimming cost V 6 bases and J 7 bases; bases outside gene matches: 4. CDR3 sequence reads: CASRIDRGNEQFF. DNA of the CDR3: TGTGCCAGCAGGATTGACAGGGGGAATGAGCAGTTCTTC.

Concerning this clonotype itself: At one end, the junction sequence differs from germline, possibly due to a read error. V gene TRBV5-1 combines with J gene TRBJ1-1; D gene uncertain. CDR1 is SGHRS and CDR2 is YFSETQ in the germline V gene. The CDR3 runs to 14 residues. The CDR3, as DNA: TGCGCCAGCAGCTTGGTGGCGGGAAACACTGATGCTTTCTTT. Amino acid sequence: CASSLVAGNTDAFF.

This clonotype was seen at least ten times. The V and J genes are TRBV29-1 and TRBJ2-7, with 10 bases that match TRBD1. Germline V CDR1 and CDR2: SQVTM, ANQGSEA. There are 16 residues in the CDR3. With V trimmed by 1 base and J by 3 bases, 9 bases remained unmatched. The CDR3 loop is CSVEVVGDRGFYEQYF. CDR3 bases: TGCAGCGTTGAAGTAGTAGGGGACAGGGGCTTCTACGAGCAGTACTTC.

This clonotype was recorded at least ten times. The chain carries TRBV4-2 and TRBJ2-5; D unclear. CDR3 length equals 15 residues. Trimming took 4 bases from V and 5 from J, leaving 17 bases between them. The germline CDR1 and CDR2 sequences are LGHNA and YNFKEQ. The CDR3 sequence is CASSPLGVVGETQYF. The CDR3 DNA reads as TGTGCCAGCAGCCCATTAGGCGTGGTTGGGGAGACCCAGTACTTC.

V gene TRBV5-6 combines with J gene TRBJ1-1, with 9 bases matching TRBD1. The CDR3 is made up of 15 amino acids. The V and J ends lost 5 bases and 4 bases, in that order; junction bases with no gene match: 9. Per the germline V gene, CDR1 is SGHDT and CDR2 is YYEEEE. CDR3 sequence reads: CASRRETGGGTEAFF. CDR3 bases: TGTGCCAGCAGACGTGAGACAGGGGGAGGCACTGAAGCTTTCTTT.

This clonotype was observed at least ten times. The chain couples TRBV5-6 to TRBJ2-2; tentatively, D is TRBD2 (6 bases). The germline V gene encodes CDR1 SGHDT and CDR2 YYEEEE. The CDR3 consists of 14 residues. Trimming took 1 base from V and 6 from J, leaving 10 bases between them. CDR3 amino acids: CASSLLLAAGELFF. The DNA of the CDR3 is TGTGCCAGCAGCTTGTTATTAGCGGCCGGGGAGCTGTTTTTT.

The chain couples TRBV12-3 or TRBV12-4 to TRBJ1-6, with 9 bases identical to TRBD1. V lost 3 bases and J lost 6; bases outside the gene matches: 6. The CDR3 is made up of 16 amino acids. In DNA form, the CDR3 reads TGTGCCAGCAGTTTGGCTGGACAGGGGATTAATTCACCCCTCCACTTT. The encoded protein is CASSLAGQGINSPLHF.

Turning to this clonotype: A much more abundant neighbour one base away suggests this may be a read error. The DNA of the CDR3 is TGCAGTGCTAGTTATATCGGGAACACTGGAGCTTTCTTT. Its protein is CSASYIGNTGAFF. The V call is TRBV20-1, the J call TRBJ1-1; D is unresolved. The CDR3 length is 13 residues. From germline, CDR1 is DFQATT and CDR2 SNEGSKA (reference sequence).